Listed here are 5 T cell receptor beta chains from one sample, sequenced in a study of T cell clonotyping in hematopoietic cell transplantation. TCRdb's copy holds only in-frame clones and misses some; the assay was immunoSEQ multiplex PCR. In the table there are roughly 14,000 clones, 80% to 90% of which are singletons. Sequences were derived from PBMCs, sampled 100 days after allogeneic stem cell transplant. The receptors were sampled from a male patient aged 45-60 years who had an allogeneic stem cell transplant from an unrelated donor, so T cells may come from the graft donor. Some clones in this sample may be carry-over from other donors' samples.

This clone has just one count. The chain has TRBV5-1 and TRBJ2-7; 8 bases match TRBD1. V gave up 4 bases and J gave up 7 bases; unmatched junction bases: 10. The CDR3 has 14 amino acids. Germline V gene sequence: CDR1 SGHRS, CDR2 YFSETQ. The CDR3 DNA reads TGCGCCAGCAGCGGGACAGGCGCCACGGGAGAGCAGTACTTC. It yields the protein CASSGTGATGEQYF.

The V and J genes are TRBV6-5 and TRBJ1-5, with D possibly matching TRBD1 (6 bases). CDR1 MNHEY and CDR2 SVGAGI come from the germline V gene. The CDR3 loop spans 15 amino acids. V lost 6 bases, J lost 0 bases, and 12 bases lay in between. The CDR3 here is CASSPEGDSNQPQHF. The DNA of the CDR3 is TGTGCCAGCAGCCCCGAGGGGGATAGCAATCAGCCCCAGCATTTT.

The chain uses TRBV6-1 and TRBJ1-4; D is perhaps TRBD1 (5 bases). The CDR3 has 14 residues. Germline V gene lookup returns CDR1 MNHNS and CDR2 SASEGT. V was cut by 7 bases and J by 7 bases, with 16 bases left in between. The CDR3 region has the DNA TGTGCCAGCACTCCGGAGGGGCCGGGTGAAAAACTGTTTTTT. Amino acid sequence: CASTPEGPGEKLFF.

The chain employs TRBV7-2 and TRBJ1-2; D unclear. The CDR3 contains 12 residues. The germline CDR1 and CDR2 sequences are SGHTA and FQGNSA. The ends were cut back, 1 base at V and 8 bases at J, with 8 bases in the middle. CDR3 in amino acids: CASSLGVRGYTF. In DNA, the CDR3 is TGTGCCAGCAGCTTAGGGGTCCGGGGCTACACCTTC.

The CDR3: CASRHSRSAGNYGYTF. CDR3 nucleotides: TGTGCCAGCAGACACTCAAGGTCGGCAGGGAACTATGGCTACACCTTC. The chain has TRBV13 and TRBJ1-2; a weak D match, TRBD1 (5 bases). Germline assignment: CDR1 PRHDT and CDR2 FYEKMQ (reference sequence). The CDR3 spans 16 residues. The V end was cut by 6 bases, the J end by 2 bases, with 19 bases between.